The 17 T cell receptor beta chains listed next were all sequenced from one sample in a study of blood T cells in healthy people across ages. It was with a sample-barcoded 5' primer and a J-beta primer mix that a second PCR of roughly 6 to 12 cycles was run. One entry per CDR3 protein, called by TCRdb with MiXCR from the 5' RACE reads. The sample includes about 1 million distinct CDR3 sequences, 45% of them seen just once. Sample: blood. These receptors were collected from a woman aged 55-69 years in good health.

This clonotype has more than one count but fewer than ten. The chain uses TRBV24-1 and TRBJ2-7; D is perhaps TRBD1 (6 bases). Germline CDR1 and CDR2: KGHDR and SFDVKD. The CDR3 covers 13 residues. Trimming removed 6 bases at V and 1 base at J, with 9 bases between. CDR3 residues: CATSPGESYEQYF. CDR3 DNA: TGTGCCACCAGTCCAGGGGAGTCCTACGAGCAGTACTTC.

The chain is built from TRBV13 and TRBJ2-4, with D possibly TRBD2 on 5 matching bases. The J call may be incorrect, as the DNA end agrees better with TRBJ2-7. The V gene's germline CDR1 is PRHDT and CDR2 FYEKMQ (reference sequence). The CDR3 is made up of 15 amino acids. The CDR3 nucleotides are TGTGCCAGCAGCTTAGAGGGTAGCGTCATCCACGAGCAGTACTTC. Its protein is CASSLEGSVIHEQYF.

V usage is TRBV20-1 and J usage is TRBJ2-7; D assignment may be TRBD1 or TRBD2 (5 bases each). This CDR3 region has 13 residues. Per the germline V gene, CDR1 is DFQATT and CDR2 is SNEGSKA (reference sequence). V shed 7 bases and J shed 3 bases, with 16 bases lying between them. CDR3 protein: CSVPGWDDYEQYF. The CDR3 DNA is TGCAGTGTTCCGGGTTGGGACGACTACGAGCAGTACTTC.

In this sample, this clonotype turned up a few times. The chain couples TRBV27 to TRBJ2-5; 8 nucleotides line up with TRBD1. V lost 5 bases to trimming and J lost 5 bases; unmatched junction nucleotides: 4. Germline CDR1 MNHEY, CDR2 SMNVEV (reference sequence). The CDR3 contains 13 residues. For the CDR3, the DNA is TGTGCCAGCAGTGACAGGGGCGCGGAGACCCAGTACTTC. It translates to CASSDRGAETQYF.

This clonotype was observed a single time. J is TRBJ1-1 and V is TRBV4-2; the D gene is possibly TRBD1 (6 bases). The CDR3 runs to 14 residues. Germline values: CDR1 LGHNA, CDR2 YNFKEQ. V lost 2 bases to trimming and J lost 7 bases, with 14 bases between them. The CDR3 spells CASSQLDSGYEAFF. The CDR3, as DNA: TGTGCCAGCAGCCAACTGGACAGTGGCTATGAAGCTTTCTTT.

This clonotype was picked up a small number of times. The V gene is TRBV29-1, the J gene TRBJ1-2; a weak D match, TRBD1 (6 bases). V dropped 4 bases and J dropped 8 bases, with 14 bases sitting between them. CDR1 and CDR2 (germline): SQVTM, ANQGSEA. The CDR3 extends over 12 amino acids. In DNA, the CDR3 is TGCAGCGTTGGGACAGTGTGGGGAGGCTACACCTTC. Protein: CSVGTVWGGYTF.

A word on this clonotype: One end of the junction fails to match germline, which may point to a read error. The chain joins TRBV20-1 to TRBJ2-3, with D perhaps given as TRBD1 or TRBD2 (6 bases each). The germline V gene encodes CDR1 DFQATT and CDR2 SNEGSKA (reference sequence). CDR3 length equals 12 residues. The CDR3 region has the DNA TGCAGTGGGGGGGCGCGCGCAGATATGCAGTATTTT. It encodes CSGGARADMQYF.

The chain joins TRBV7-2 to TRBJ2-7; D gene ambiguous. Germline V gene lookup returns CDR1 SGHTA and CDR2 FQGNSA. There are 15 residues in the CDR3. V was trimmed by 5 bases and J by 0 bases, leaving 14 bases between them. CDR3: CASSGLSSVSYEQYF. The CDR3 region has the DNA TGTGCCAGCAGCGGGCTGTCGAGCGTCTCCTACGAGCAGTACTTC.

This clonotype was counted a single time. V gene TRBV20-1 combines with J gene TRBJ2-1, with 11 positions matching TRBD2. The J call may be incorrect, as the DNA end agrees better with TRBJ2-7. The CDR3 spans 13 residues. Germline values: CDR1 DFQATT, CDR2 SNEGSKA (reference sequence). CDR3: CSLAGGPYNEQYF. The CDR3 DNA is TGCAGTTTAGCGGGAGGGCCGTACAATGAGCAGTACTTC.

Points on this clonotype: Since a much larger clone is just one base distant, this may be a read error. V and J are TRBV10-3 and TRBJ2-5; the D is unclear. Germline V gene lookup returns CDR1 ENHRY and CDR2 SYGVKD. V shed 4 bases and J shed 1 base, with 10 bases lying between them. The CDR3 has 14 residues. CDR3 bases: TGTGCCATCAGTGGCACAGAGTTCCAAGAGACCCAGTACTTC. This translates into CAISGTEFQETQYF.

The chain recombines TRBV7-2 with TRBJ1-2, with TRBD1 matching over 11 bases. The CDR3 is made up of 15 amino acids. V was clipped by 5 bases and J by 5 bases; unmatched bases: 7. CDR1 is SGHTA and CDR2 is FQGNSA in the germline V gene. CDR3 sequence (DNA): TGTGCCAGCAGCCGTTGGGACAGGGGGGCTTATGGCTACACCTTC. Its protein is CASSRWDRGAYGYTF.

The chain links TRBV29-1 to TRBJ2-5; possible D gene TRBD2, 5 bases. From germline, CDR1 is SQVTM and CDR2 ANQGSEA. The CDR3 contains 14 residues. V dropped 6 bases and J dropped 1 base, with 15 bases sitting between them. The DNA of the CDR3 is TGCAGCGTGGCTTTCATCAGCGGCCAAGAGACCCAGTACTTC. Translating it yields CSVAFISGQETQYF.

This clonotype was recorded a few times. The V gene is TRBV27, the J gene TRBJ2-7; D not certain. V lost 6 bases, J lost 9 bases, and 18 bases lay in between. This CDR3 has 13 amino acids. Germline values: CDR1 MNHEY, CDR2 SMNVEV (reference sequence). This CDR3 reads CASSPRFSRWQYF. DNA of the CDR3: TGTGCCAGCAGCCCTCGGTTTTCCCGTTGGCAGTACTTC.

This rearrangement joins TRBV15 to TRBJ2-7, with D unclear. The V gene lost 0 bases and the J gene lost 3 bases, with 9 bases spanning the gap. The germline V gene has CDR1 LNHNV and CDR2 YYDKDF (reference sequence). The CDR3 has 14 amino acids. The CDR3 here is CATSRDPADYEQYF. The CDR3, as DNA: TGTGCCACCAGCAGAGATCCGGCGGACTACGAGCAGTACTTC.

The CDR3 loop reads CASGPYGQLLGNEQFF. In DNA, the CDR3 is TGTGCCAGCGGCCCGTACGGACAGCTTCTGGGCAATGAGCAGTTCTTC. The rearrangement links TRBV14 to TRBJ2-1, with D maybe TRBD1 (6 bases). In germline, CDR1 is SGHDN, CDR2 FVKESK. This CDR3 has 16 residues. Trimming pared 8 bases from V and 6 bases from J, leaving 23 bases between.

Only a few counts were recorded for this clonotype. One junction end does not reproduce the germline sequence, and a read error may be involved. This chain links TRBV7-9 with TRBJ2-5; a possible D gene is TRBD1 (6 bases). There are 17 residues in the CDR3. Germline lookup yields CDR1 SEHNR and CDR2 FQNEAQ (reference sequence). The CDR3, as DNA: TGTGCCAGCAGCGTAGCCCTGGGACACGGGATCGAAGAGACCCAGTACTTC. As protein: CASSVALGHGIEETQYF.

This clonotype was seen only once. The gene calls are TRBV27 and TRBJ2-3; D is uncertain. The V gene lost 2 bases and the J gene lost 1 base, with 10 bases spanning the gap. Germline assignment: CDR1 MNHEY and CDR2 SMNVEV (reference sequence). The CDR3 extends over 15 amino acids. CDR3 loop: CASSLARQGTDTQYF. The CDR3 DNA follows: TGTGCCAGCAGTTTAGCGCGGCAGGGCACAGATACGCAGTATTTT.